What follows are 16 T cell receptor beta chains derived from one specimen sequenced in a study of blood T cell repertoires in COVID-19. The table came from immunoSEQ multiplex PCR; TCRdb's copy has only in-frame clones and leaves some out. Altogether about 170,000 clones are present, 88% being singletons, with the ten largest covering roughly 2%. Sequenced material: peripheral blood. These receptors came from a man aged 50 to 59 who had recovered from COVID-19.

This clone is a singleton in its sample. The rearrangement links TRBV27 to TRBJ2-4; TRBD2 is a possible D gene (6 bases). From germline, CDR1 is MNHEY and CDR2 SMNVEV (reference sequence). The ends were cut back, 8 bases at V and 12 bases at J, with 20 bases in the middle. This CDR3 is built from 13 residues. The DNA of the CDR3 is TGTGCCAGCCGGGACTTGGGCGATGGGGCTCAGTACTTC. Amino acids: CASRDLGDGAQYF.

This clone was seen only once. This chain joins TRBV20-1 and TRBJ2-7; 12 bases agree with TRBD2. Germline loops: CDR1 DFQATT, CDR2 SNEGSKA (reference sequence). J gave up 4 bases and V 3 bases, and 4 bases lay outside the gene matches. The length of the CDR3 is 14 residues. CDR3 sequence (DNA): TGCAGTGCTAGTGTTCTAGCGGGAGGGTACGAGCAGTACTTC. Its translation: CSASVLAGGYEQYF.

This CDR3 reads CASSKVLAGANRVDTQYF. DNA for the CDR3: TGTGCCAGCAGCAAAGTACTAGCGGGAGCCAATCGGGTAGATACGCAGTATTTT. The V gene is TRBV21-1, the J gene TRBJ2-3; the table's D call, TRBD2, has no DNA check behind it. TRBV21-1 is shown as a pseudogene. The CDR3 is 18 amino acids.

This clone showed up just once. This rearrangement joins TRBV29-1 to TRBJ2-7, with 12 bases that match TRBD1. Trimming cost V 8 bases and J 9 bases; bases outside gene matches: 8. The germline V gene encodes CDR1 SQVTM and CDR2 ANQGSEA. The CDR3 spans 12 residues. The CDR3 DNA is TGCAGCTTCCGGGACAGGGGGCTAGGGCAGTACTTC. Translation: CSFRDRGLGQYF.

This CDR3 is CASSYSEGTEIGTIYF. In DNA, the CDR3 is TGTGCCAGCAGTTACTCCGAGGGGACAGAGATCGGCACCATATATTTT. V and J are TRBV6-5 and TRBJ1-3, with 7 bases lining up with TRBD1. Germline V gene sequence: CDR1 MNHEY, CDR2 SVGAGI. Trimming removed 0 bases from V and 9 bases from J; junction bases left unmatched: 11. CDR3 size: 16 residues.

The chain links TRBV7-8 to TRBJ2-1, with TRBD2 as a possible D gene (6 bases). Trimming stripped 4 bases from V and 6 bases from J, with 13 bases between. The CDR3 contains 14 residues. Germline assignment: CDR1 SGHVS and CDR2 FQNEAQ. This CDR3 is CASSSGTGFNEQFF. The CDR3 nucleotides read TGTGCCAGCAGCTCCGGGACTGGATTCAATGAGCAGTTCTTC.

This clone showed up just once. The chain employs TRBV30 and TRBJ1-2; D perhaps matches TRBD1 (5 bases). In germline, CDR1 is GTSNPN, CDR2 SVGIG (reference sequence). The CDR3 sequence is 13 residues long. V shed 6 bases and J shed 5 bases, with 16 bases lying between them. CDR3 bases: TGTGCCTGTTTCCAGGGAGCGGGGTATGGCTACACCTTC. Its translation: CACFQGAGYGYTF.

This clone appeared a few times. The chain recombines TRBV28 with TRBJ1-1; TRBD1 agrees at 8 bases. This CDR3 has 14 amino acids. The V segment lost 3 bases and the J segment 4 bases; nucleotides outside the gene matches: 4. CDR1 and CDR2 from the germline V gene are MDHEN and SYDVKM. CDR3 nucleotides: TGTGCCAGCAGTTTGACAGGGGCGGCCACTGAAGCTTTCTTT. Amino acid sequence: CASSLTGAATEAFF. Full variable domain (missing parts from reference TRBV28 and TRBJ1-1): DVKVTQSSRYLVKRTGEKVFLECVQDMDHENMFWYRQDPGLGLRLIYFSYDVKMKEKGDIPEGYSVSREKKERFSLILESASTNQTSMYLCASSLTGAATEAFFGQGTRLTVV.

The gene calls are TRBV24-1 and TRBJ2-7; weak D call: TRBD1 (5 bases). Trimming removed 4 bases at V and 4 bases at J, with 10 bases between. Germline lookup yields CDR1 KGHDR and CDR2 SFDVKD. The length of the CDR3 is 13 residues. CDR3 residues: CATSEVGAYEQYF. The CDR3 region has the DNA TGTGCCACCAGTGAGGTAGGGGCTTACGAGCAGTACTTC.

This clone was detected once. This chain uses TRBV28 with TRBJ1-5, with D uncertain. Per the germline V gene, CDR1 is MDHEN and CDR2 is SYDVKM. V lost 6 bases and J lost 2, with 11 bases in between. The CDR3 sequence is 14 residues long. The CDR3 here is CASSLKSGNQPQHF. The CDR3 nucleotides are TGTGCCAGCAGCCTCAAGTCGGGCAATCAGCCCCAGCATTTT.

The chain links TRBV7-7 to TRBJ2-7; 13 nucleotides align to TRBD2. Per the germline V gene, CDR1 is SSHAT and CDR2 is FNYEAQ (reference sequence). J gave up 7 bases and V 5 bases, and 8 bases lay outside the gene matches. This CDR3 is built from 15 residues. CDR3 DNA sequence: TGTGCCAGCAGCCCCGGACTAGCGGGGGCGTCAGAGCAGTACTTC. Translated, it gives CASSPGLAGASEQYF.

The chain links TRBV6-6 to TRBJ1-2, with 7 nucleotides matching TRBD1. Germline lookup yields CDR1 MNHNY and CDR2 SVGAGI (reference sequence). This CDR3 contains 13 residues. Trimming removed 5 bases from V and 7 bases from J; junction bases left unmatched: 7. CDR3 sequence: CASSQTGASGYTF. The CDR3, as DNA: TGTGCCAGCAGTCAAACAGGGGCCTCTGGCTACACCTTC.

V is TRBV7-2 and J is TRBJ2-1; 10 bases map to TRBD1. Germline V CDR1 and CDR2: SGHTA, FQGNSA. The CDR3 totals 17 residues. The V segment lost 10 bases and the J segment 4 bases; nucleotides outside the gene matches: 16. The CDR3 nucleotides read TGTGCCACCTTCCGTCGTGGGGGACAGGGGATTTACAATGAGCAGTTCTTC. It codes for CATFRRGGQGIYNEQFF. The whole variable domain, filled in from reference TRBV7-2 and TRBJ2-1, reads GAGVSQSPSNKVTEKGKDVELRCDPISGHTALYWYRQSLGQGLEFLIYFQGNSAPDKSGLPSDRFSAERTGGSVSTLTIQRTQQEDSAVYLCATFRRGGQGIYNEQFFGPGTRLTVL.

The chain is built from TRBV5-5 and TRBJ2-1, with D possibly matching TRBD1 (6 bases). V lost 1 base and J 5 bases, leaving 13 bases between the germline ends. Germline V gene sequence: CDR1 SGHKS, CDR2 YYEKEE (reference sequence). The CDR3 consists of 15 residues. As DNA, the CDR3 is TGTGCCAGCAGCTTGTGGCAGGGGCTTAACAATGAGCAGTTCTTC. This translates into CASSLWQGLNNEQFF. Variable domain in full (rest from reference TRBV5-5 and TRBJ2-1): DAGVTQSPTHLIKTRGQQVTLRCSPISGHKSVSWYQQVLGQGPQFIFQYYEKEERGRGNFPDRFSARQFPNYSSELNVNALLLGDSALYLCASSLWQGLNNEQFFGPGTRLTVL.

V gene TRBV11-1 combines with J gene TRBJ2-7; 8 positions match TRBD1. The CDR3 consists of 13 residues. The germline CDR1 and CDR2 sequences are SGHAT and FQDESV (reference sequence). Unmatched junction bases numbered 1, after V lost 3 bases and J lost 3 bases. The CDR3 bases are TGTGCCAGCAGCTTGGGACAGGTCTACGAGCAGTACTTC. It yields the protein CASSLGQVYEQYF.

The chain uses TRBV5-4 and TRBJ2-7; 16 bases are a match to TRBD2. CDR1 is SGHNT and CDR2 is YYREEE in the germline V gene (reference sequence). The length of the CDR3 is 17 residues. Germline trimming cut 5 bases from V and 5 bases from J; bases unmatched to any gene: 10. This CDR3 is CASSRGTSGRAVNEQYF. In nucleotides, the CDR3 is TGTGCCAGCAGTCGTGGGACTAGCGGGAGGGCCGTGAACGAGCAGTACTTC.